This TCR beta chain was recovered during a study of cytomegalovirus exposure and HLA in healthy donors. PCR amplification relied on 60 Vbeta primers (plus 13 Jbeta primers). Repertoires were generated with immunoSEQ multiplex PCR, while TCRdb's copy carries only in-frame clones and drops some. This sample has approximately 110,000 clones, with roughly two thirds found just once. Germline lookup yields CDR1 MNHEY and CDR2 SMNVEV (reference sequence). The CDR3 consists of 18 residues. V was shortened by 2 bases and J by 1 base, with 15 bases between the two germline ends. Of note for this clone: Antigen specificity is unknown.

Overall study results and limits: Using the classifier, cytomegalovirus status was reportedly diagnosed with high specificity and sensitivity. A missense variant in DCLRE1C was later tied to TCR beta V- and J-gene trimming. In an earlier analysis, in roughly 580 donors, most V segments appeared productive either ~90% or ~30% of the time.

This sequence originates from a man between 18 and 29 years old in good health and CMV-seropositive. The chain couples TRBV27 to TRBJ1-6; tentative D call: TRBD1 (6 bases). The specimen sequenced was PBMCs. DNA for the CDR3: TGTGCCAGCAGTTTACGCAGAGGGGGAGATTCCTATAATTCACCCCTCCACTTT. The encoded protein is CASSLRRGGDSYNSPLHF.